A selection of T cell receptor beta chains follows, all from one sample in a study of blood T cells in healthy people across ages. TCRdb passed the 5' RACE reads through MiXCR, listing each CDR3 protein once. In the table there are roughly 1.5 million distinct CDR3 sequences, around 40% of which are singletons. Sequencing was done on a sample of blood. These receptors all stem from a woman under 30 in good health. CDR3s include the opening cysteine and the closing phenylalanine or tryptophan. Each record gives: clone size, D gene, J gene, V gene, CDR3 DNA, CDR3 protein. D genes are given only for firm matches. Size values are once, few and many counts, or a class for expanded clones, and some rows have none.

clone size: few; D gene: TRBD2; J gene: TRBJ2-3; V gene: TRBV5-1; CDR3 DNA: TGCGCCAGCAGCTTGGTACTAGCGGGAGTTCGCCCTAGCACAGATACGCAGTATTTT; CDR3 protein: CASSLVLAGVRPSTDTQYF
clone size: NA; D gene: NA; J gene: TRBJ1-1; V gene: TRBV7-9; CDR3 DNA: TGTGCCAGCAGCACTCGGATAGCCTGGTCGGGCACTGAAGCTTTCTTT; CDR3 protein: CASSTRIAWSGTEAFF
clone size: NA; D gene: NA; J gene: TRBJ2-3; V gene: TRBV25-1; CDR3 DNA: TGTGCCAGCAGGGAAAGTCCCCCGACAGATACGCAGTATTTT; CDR3 protein: CASRESPPTDTQYF
clone size: few; D gene: TRBD2; J gene: TRBJ2-3; V gene: TRBV6-5; CDR3 DNA: TGTGCCAGCAGGCGTCAGCGGGGGCCACAGTATTTT; CDR3 protein: CASRRQRGPQYF
clone size: few; D gene: TRBD2; J gene: TRBJ2-1; V gene: TRBV9; CDR3 DNA: TGTGCCAGCAGCGTAGTAGGGACTAGTTATGAGCAGTTCTTC; CDR3 protein: CASSVVGTSYEQFF
clone size: NA; D gene: TRBD1; J gene: TRBJ1-1; V gene: TRBV2; CDR3 DNA: TGTGCCGGCAGAGACGGACAGGGAGGGAACACTGAAGCTTTCTTT; CDR3 protein: CAGRDGQGGNTEAFF
clone size: NA; D gene: NA; J gene: TRBJ2-3; V gene: TRBV20-1; CDR3 DNA: TGCAGTGCGTTATGGACCGTCACAGATACGCAGTATTTT; CDR3 protein: CSALWTVTDTQYF
clone size: NA; D gene: NA; J gene: TRBJ2-7; V gene: TRBV13; CDR3 DNA: TGTGCCAGCAGCCTGCCTGGGGCAGCCGAGCAGTACTTC; CDR3 protein: CASSLPGAAEQYF
clone size: few; D gene: NA; J gene: TRBJ1-2; V gene: TRBV6-5; CDR3 DNA: TGTGCCAGCAGTTACTTAACCAGGGGTAGCTATGGCTACACCTTC; CDR3 protein: CASSYLTRGSYGYTF
clone size: NA; D gene: NA; J gene: TRBJ1-1; V gene: TRBV4-3; CDR3 DNA: TGCGCCAGCAGCCAAGGTTTGCACACTGAAGCTTTCTTT; CDR3 protein: CASSQGLHTEAFF
clone size: few; D gene: TRBD1; J gene: TRBJ2-2; V gene: TRBV12-3/TRBV12-4; CDR3 DNA: TGTGCCAGCAGCTATGGACAGGGGAGCACCGGGGAGCTGTTTTTT; CDR3 protein: CASSYGQGSTGELFF
clone size: NA; D gene: TRBD2; J gene: TRBJ2-4; V gene: TRBV20-1; CDR3 DNA: TGCAGTGCTAGCCCCGCGCTAGCGGGAGGTAGAAACATTCAGTACTTC; CDR3 protein: CSASPALAGGRNIQYF
clone size: NA; D gene: NA; J gene: TRBJ2-4; V gene: TRBV21-1; CDR3 DNA: TGTGCCAGCAGCACCAATGTGGGACATCGGGGAAGGGCCAAGAACATTCAGTACTTC; CDR3 protein: CASSTNVGHRGRAKNIQYF
clone size: NA; D gene: NA; J gene: TRBJ1-2; V gene: TRBV20-1; CDR3 DNA: TGCAGTGCTAGTATATTCGAAGCGGGCTACACCTTC; CDR3 protein: CSASIFEAGYTF
clone size: NA; D gene: TRBD1; J gene: TRBJ2-1; V gene: TRBV20-1; CDR3 DNA: TGCTCCAAGGACAGGCGGAGGAGTGAGCAGTTCTTC; CDR3 protein: CSKDRRRSEQFF
clone size: few; D gene: TRBD1; J gene: TRBJ1-1; V gene: TRBV7-9; CDR3 DNA: TGTGCCAGCAGCTTAACAGGGGAGGCTGAAGCTTTCTTT; CDR3 protein: CASSLTGEAEAFF
clone size: NA; D gene: NA; J gene: TRBJ1-5; V gene: TRBV20-1; CDR3 DNA: TGCAGTGCTAGAGATCGGAGGCCGGAGGATCAGCCCCAGCATTTT; CDR3 protein: CSARDRRPEDQPQHF
clone size: NA; D gene: NA; J gene: TRBJ1-2; V gene: TRBV12-3/TRBV12-4; CDR3 DNA: TGTGCCAGCAGTCCAACAATTTCACAGGATCACTATGGCTACACCTTC; CDR3 protein: CASSPTISQDHYGYTF
clone size: few; D gene: NA; J gene: TRBJ1-4; V gene: TRBV6-1; CDR3 DNA: TGTGCCAGCAGTGACCTTCGGGGCGCTGGGTCTGAAAAACTGTTTTTT; CDR3 protein: CASSDLRGAGSEKLFF
clone size: once; D gene: NA; J gene: TRBJ2-5; V gene: TRBV2; CDR3 DNA: TGTGCCAGCAGCGCTAACGGGATTGAGACCCAGTACTTC; CDR3 protein: CASSANGIETQYF
clone size: many; D gene: NA; J gene: TRBJ1-1; V gene: TRBV4-3; CDR3 DNA: TGCGCCAGCAGCCAAGCCAGGAACACTGAAGCTTTCTTT; CDR3 protein: CASSQARNTEAFF
clone size: few; D gene: TRBD2; J gene: TRBJ2-3; V gene: TRBV20-1; CDR3 DNA: TGCAGTGCTAGTCTCCTAGCGGGGGCCATCACAGATACGCAGTATTTT; CDR3 protein: CSASLLAGAITDTQYF
clone size: NA; D gene: NA; J gene: TRBJ2-6; V gene: TRBV6-5; CDR3 DNA: TGTGCCAGCAGTTGGGACACTGGGGCCAACGTCCTGACTTTC; CDR3 protein: CASSWDTGANVLTF
clone size: NA; D gene: NA; J gene: TRBJ1-1; V gene: TRBV20-1; CDR3 DNA: TGCAGTGCTAGAGAGAGGAGAGAAACTTTCTTT; CDR3 protein: CSARERRETFF
clone size: few; D gene: TRBD2; J gene: TRBJ2-5; V gene: TRBV9; CDR3 DNA: TGTGCCAGCAGCCCCCGGACTAGCGGGGGGGCCCCAGAGACCCAGTACTTC; CDR3 protein: CASSPRTSGGAPETQYF
clone size: NA; D gene: NA; J gene: TRBJ1-1; V gene: TRBV25-1; CDR3 DNA: TGTGCCAGCAGGGCCCGTGGGGAGGTAACTTTCTTT; CDR3 protein: CASRARGEVTFF
clone size: few; D gene: TRBD2; J gene: TRBJ2-1; V gene: TRBV12-3/TRBV12-4; CDR3 DNA: TGTGCCAGCACCCGAGAAGCGGGGGGACACCTGTCCTACAATGAGCAGTTCTTC; CDR3 protein: CASTREAGGHLSYNEQFF
clone size: few; D gene: TRBD1; J gene: TRBJ1-6; V gene: TRBV20-1; CDR3 DNA: TGCAGTGCTAGCTCAGGGGGTAATTCACCCCTCCACTTT; CDR3 protein: CSASSGGNSPLHF
clone size: few; D gene: NA; J gene: TRBJ1-1; V gene: TRBV7-8; CDR3 DNA: TGTGCCAGCAGCCCAATTAGTCGGCCACTTGAAGCTTTCTTT; CDR3 protein: CASSPISRPLEAFF
clone size: NA; D gene: NA; J gene: TRBJ2-3; V gene: TRBV7-2; CDR3 DNA: TGTGCCAGCAGCTTTTCGGGGGATCGCACAGATACGCAGTATTTT; CDR3 protein: CASSFSGDRTDTQYF